This TCR beta chain came from a study of blood T cell repertoires in COVID-19. Study overall: The cDNA or gDNA used as material had been derived from T cells, B-cell-depleted T cells, or PBMCs.

Repertoires were generated with immunoSEQ multiplex PCR, while TCRdb's copy carries only in-frame clones and drops some. The sample yields 430,000 or so clones, roughly 89% seen once. CDR1 is SGHRS and CDR2 is YFSETQ in the germline V gene. The V gene end was trimmed by 4 bases and the J gene end by 6 bases; junction bases not matched to a gene: 6. CDR3 length equals 16 residues. The chain carries TRBV5-1 and TRBJ2-2; 13 bases fit TRBD2. The source is a young man with COVID-19, enrolled during active disease. The sequenced sample was peripheral blood. The CDR3 sequence is CASSPGLAGVSGELFF. The CDR3, as DNA: TGCGCCAGCAGCCCCGGACTAGCGGGAGTTTCCGGGGAGCTGTTTTTT.